This T cell receptor (beta chain) stems from a study of T cell responses to AZD1222 COVID-19 vaccine. The CDR3 has 13 amino acids. The germline gives CDR1 MDHEN, CDR2 SYDVKM. The ends lost 10 bases at V and 1 base at J; junction bases unmatched: 6. Here immunoSEQ multiplex PCR was the method, and the copy in TCRdb shows in-frame clones only, minus some. The sample shows 150,000 or so clones, over 90% of them seen only once. Whole-study results and caveats: Sampling captured repertoires only after the peak T cell response. Unmutated variant regions are reportedly targeted by nearly half of spike-specific TCRs. Clonal diversity was possibly underestimated, and white British individuals and females predominated among donors. Only a handful of people who got AZD1222 tested seropositive at baseline.

In its sample, this clone was seen once. The antigen remains unidentified. This sequence was found in an adult in good health. This chain uses TRBV28 with TRBJ2-5, with 7 bases lining up with TRBD1. The sequences come from peripheral blood, collected on day 0 of MenACWY control vaccination. As DNA, the CDR3 is TGTGCCATTAGGGACAGCTCCCAAGAGACCCAGTACTTC. Its translation: CAIRDSSQETQYF.